The 32 T cell receptor beta chains reported below all come from one sample, sequenced in a study of blood T cell repertoires in COVID-19. Here immunoSEQ multiplex PCR was the method, and the copy in TCRdb shows in-frame clones only, minus some. Among roughly 190,000 clones, about 86% were seen once, and the ten largest hold about 6.5%. The material sequenced was peripheral blood. These receptors originate from an elderly woman in a cohort sampled during active or convalescent COVID-19.

This rearrangement joins TRBV12-3 or TRBV12-4 to TRBJ1-3; tentative D call: TRBD1 (5 bases). V was shortened by 7 bases and J by 8 bases, with 15 bases between the two germline ends. The CDR3 consists of 13 residues. The CDR3 here is CASNPGTRDTIYF. The CDR3 nucleotides read TGTGCCAGCAACCCCGGGACTCGAGACACCATATATTTT.

The chain uses TRBV10-3 and TRBJ2-7; 16 nucleotides align to TRBD2. With 5 bases clipped from V and 6 bases from J, the junction kept 7 bases outside the gene matches. Per germline, CDR1 ENHRY and CDR2 SYGVKD. The length of the CDR3 is 16 residues. The CDR3 loop is CAISHGTSGRGSEQYV. The CDR3 DNA sequence: TGTGCCATCAGTCACGGGACTAGCGGGAGGGGCTCCGAGCAGTACGTC.

This chain joins TRBV9 and TRBJ2-1, with TRBD1 identical over 11 bases. Germline values: CDR1 SGDLS, CDR2 YYNGEE. Trimming at V came to 6 bases and at J to 10 bases, leaving 12 bases not matched to a gene. The CDR3 covers 15 residues. The CDR3 is CASTLTGTGGLEQFF. The CDR3 DNA follows: TGTGCCAGCACCCTTACCGGGACAGGGGGGCTAGAGCAGTTCTTC.

V and J are TRBV9 and TRBJ1-6; TRBD1 matches at 8 bases. This CDR3 region has 15 residues. From germline, CDR1 is SGDLS and CDR2 YYNGEE. Trimming at V came to 3 bases and at J to 4 bases, leaving 3 bases not matched to a gene. For the CDR3, the DNA is TGTGCCAGCAGCGCCGGACAGGGTTATAATTCACCCCTCCACTTT. It codes for CASSAGQGYNSPLHF.

V gene TRBV5-6 combines with J gene TRBJ2-3; 9 positions agree with TRBD1. Per the germline V gene, CDR1 is SGHDT and CDR2 is YYEEEE. There are 16 residues in the CDR3. V gave up 1 base and J gave up 5 bases; unmatched junction bases: 8. The CDR3 spells CASSLLRTGERDTQYF. The CDR3 DNA is TGTGCCAGCAGCTTGCTGCGGACAGGGGAGAGAGATACGCAGTATTTT.

The chain's CDR3 is CASSPQNIAGVDEQFF. CDR3 bases: TGTGCCAGCAGCCCTCAGAACATAGCGGGAGTCGATGAGCAGTTCTTC. The chain joins TRBV7-9 to TRBJ2-1; TRBD2 aligns across 9 bases. Trimming took 5 bases from V and 8 from J; bases not matched to a gene: 13. In germline, CDR1 is SEHNR, CDR2 FQNEAQ (reference sequence). This CDR3 is built from 16 residues.

The V gene is TRBV7-8, the J gene TRBJ2-7; TRBD2 matches at 9 bases. Germline V gene lookup returns CDR1 SGHVS and CDR2 FQNEAQ. This CDR3 has 16 residues. Trimming cost V 2 bases and J 0 bases; bases outside gene matches: 5. The CDR3 reads CASSLSSGTSSYEQYV. CDR3 bases: TGTGCCAGCAGCTTATCTAGCGGGACGAGCTCCTACGAGCAGTACGTC.

The gene calls are TRBV10-1 and TRBJ2-1, with 11 bases lining up with TRBD2. There are 17 residues in the CDR3. Germline loops: CDR1 WNHNN, CDR2 SYGVQD (reference sequence). V dropped 8 bases and J dropped 1; count of bases not matched to a gene: 10. In DNA, the CDR3 is TGCGCCAGCGGTGGGGGGCTAGCGGGAGGATCCTACAATGAGCAGTTCTTC. Residues: CASGGGLAGGSYNEQFF.

The chain is built from TRBV5-1 and TRBJ2-7; a possible D gene is TRBD2 (6 bases). This CDR3 contains 14 residues. Trimming removed 4 bases from V and 4 bases from J, with 15 bases in between. CDR1 is SGHRS, CDR2 YFSETQ, per germline. CDR3: CASSPWRERYEQYF. CDR3 nucleotides: TGCGCCAGCAGCCCATGGAGGGAGAGGTACGAGCAGTACTTC. Full variable domain (outside the CDR3, taken from reference TRBV5-1 and TRBJ2-7): KAGVTQTPRYLIKTRGQQVTLSCSPISGHRSVSWYQQTPGQGLQFLFEYFSETQRNKGNFPGRFSGRQFSNSRSEMNVSTLELGDSALYLCASSPWRERYEQYFGPGTRLTVT.

The chain carries TRBV19 and TRBJ1-5; D perhaps matches TRBD1 (5 bases). CDR1 and CDR2 (germline): LNHDA, SQIVND (reference sequence). The CDR3 runs to 16 residues. V lost 8 bases and J lost 0, with 17 bases in between. CDR3 region: CASYGAGTYSNQPQHF. CDR3 bases: TGTGCCAGTTACGGGGCGGGGACCTATAGCAATCAGCCCCAGCATTTT. The variable domain in full, with the rest retrieved from reference TRBV19 and TRBJ1-5, is DGGITQSPKYLFRKEGQNVTLSCEQNLNHDAMYWYRQDPGQGLRLIYYSQIVNDFQKGDIAEGYSVSREKKESFPLTVTSAQKNPTAFYLCASYGAGTYSNQPQHFGDGTRLSIL.

The count of this clone is one. The chain joins TRBV6-2 or TRBV6-3 to TRBJ1-6, with a tentative D call TRBD1 (5 bases). Trimming pared 5 bases from V and 8 bases from J, leaving 10 bases between. Germline values: CDR1 MNHEY, CDR2 SVGEGT. This CDR3 spans 13 amino acids. CDR3: CASSRTRDSPLHF. The CDR3, as DNA: TGTGCCAGCAGTCGGACACGGGATTCACCCCTCCACTTT.

The chain joins TRBV30 to TRBJ1-2, with D uncertain. The V and J ends lost 0 bases and 6 bases respectively, with 5 bases between them. The CDR3 is 11 amino acids. In germline, CDR1 is GTSNPN, CDR2 SVGIG (reference sequence). Here the CDR3 DNA reads TGTGCCTGGAGTGTCATAGATGGCTACACCTTC. This encodes CAWSVIDGYTF.

V and J are TRBV24-1 and TRBJ1-3; D remains ambiguous. CDR3 length equals 14 residues. The germline V gene has CDR1 KGHDR and CDR2 SFDVKD. Trimming removed 5 bases from V and 2 bases from J, with 9 bases in between. CDR3 in amino acids: CATSAGETGNTIYF. In DNA, the CDR3 is TGTGCCACCAGTGCCGGGGAGACTGGAAACACCATATATTTT.

The chain joins TRBV5-8 to TRBJ2-3; 8 nucleotides align to TRBD2. CDR1 is SGHTS and CDR2 is YDEGEE in the germline V gene. Trimming at V came to 1 base and at J to 9 bases, leaving 4 bases not matched to a gene. This CDR3 is built from 13 residues. CDR3 protein: CASSLREGRTQYF. In DNA, the CDR3 is TGTGCCAGCAGCTTGCGGGAGGGCCGGACGCAGTATTTT.

The V call is TRBV5-6, the J call TRBJ1-5; D call uncertain. This CDR3 region has 14 residues. Germline V CDR1 and CDR2: SGHDT, YYEEEE. The V end was cut by 3 bases, the J end by 3 bases, with 10 bases between. The CDR3, as DNA: TGTGCCAGCAGCTACGGGATCTCCAATCAGCCCCAGCATTTT. It codes for CASSYGISNQPQHF.

V gene TRBV5-1 combines with J gene TRBJ1-2, with D perhaps matching TRBD1 (6 bases). The V and J ends lost 3 bases and 8 bases respectively, with 14 bases between them. Germline CDR1 and CDR2: SGHRS and YFSETQ. This CDR3 is 13 amino acids long. The CDR3 DNA follows: TGCGCCAGCAGCTATTCAGGGGAAGAGGGCTACACCTTC. It yields the protein CASSYSGEEGYTF. The variable domain in full, with the rest retrieved from reference TRBV5-1 and TRBJ1-2, is KAGVTQTPRYLIKTRGQQVTLSCSPISGHRSVSWYQQTPGQGLQFLFEYFSETQRNKGNFPGRFSGRQFSNSRSEMNVSTLELGDSALYLCASSYSGEEGYTFGSGTRLTVV.

The table lists this clone with a count of one. The rearrangement uses TRBV7-2 and TRBJ1-5, with a weak D call TRBD1 (5 bases). The CDR3 is made up of 14 amino acids. CDR1 is SGHTA and CDR2 is FQGNSA in the germline V gene. The V and J ends lost 2 bases and 6 bases respectively, with 11 bases between them. The CDR3 is CASSLFRGSQPQHF. The CDR3, as DNA: TGTGCCAGCAGCTTATTTCGGGGGAGTCAGCCCCAGCATTTT.

V usage is TRBV7-6 and J usage is TRBJ2-3; 7 nucleotides line up with TRBD1. The V and J ends lost 3 bases and 3 bases, in that order; junction bases with no gene match: 15. Per germline, CDR1 SGHVS and CDR2 FNYEAQ. CDR3 length: 18 residues. CDR3 DNA sequence: TGTGCCAGCAGCTTTTCCCCCCGGACAGGACGACGGACAGATACGCAGTATTTT. This encodes CASSFSPRTGRRTDTQYF.

The V call is TRBV5-5, the J call TRBJ2-7; TRBD2 agrees at 7 bases. Germline CDR1 is SGHKS and CDR2 is YYEKEE (reference sequence). The V segment lost 0 bases and the J segment 0 bases; nucleotides outside the gene matches: 3. The CDR3 covers 15 residues. The CDR3, as DNA: TGTGCCAGCAGCTTGGGACTAGCCACCTCCTACGAGCAGTACGTC. It encodes CASSLGLATSYEQYV.

The chain recombines TRBV6-5 with TRBJ1-2; 7 nucleotides agree with TRBD1. Germline CDR1 MNHEY, CDR2 SVGAGI. Unmatched junction bases numbered 8, after V lost 6 bases and J lost 4 bases. There are 14 residues in the CDR3. Here the CDR3 DNA reads TGTGCCAGCAGAAGGGACAGCGCATTCTATGGCTACACCTTC. This sequence encodes CASRRDSAFYGYTF.

The rearrangement uses TRBV7-9 and TRBJ2-1, with D maybe TRBD2 (5 bases). Germline CDR1 and CDR2: SEHNR and FQNEAQ (reference sequence). This CDR3 has 14 amino acids. The V and J ends lost 1 base and 4 bases respectively, with 8 bases between them. CDR3 protein: CASSLGGQYNEQFF. Written as DNA, the CDR3 is TGTGCCAGCAGCTTAGGCGGGCAGTACAATGAGCAGTTCTTC.

The chain uses TRBV7-9 and TRBJ2-1; maybe TRBD1 (6 bases). Trimming took off 7 bases at V and 6 bases at J, with 16 bases between the two ends. Germline values: CDR1 SEHNR, CDR2 FQNEAQ (reference sequence). This CDR3 has 14 amino acids. The CDR3 DNA reads TGTGCCAGCATGCCCCAGGGGTCAGGCAATGAGCAGTTCTTC. Its translation: CASMPQGSGNEQFF.

The chain couples TRBV5-1 to TRBJ1-3, with a possible D match to TRBD1 (5 bases). The V gene's germline CDR1 is SGHRS and CDR2 YFSETQ. V dropped 4 bases and J dropped 4 bases, with 18 bases sitting between them. The CDR3 sequence is 16 residues long. The CDR3 region is CASSLDPGVRGNTIYF. In DNA, the CDR3 is TGCGCCAGCAGCCTGGACCCGGGGGTGCGGGGAAACACCATATATTTT.

This chain uses TRBV19 with TRBJ1-6, with D possibly TRBD1 on 6 matching bases. This CDR3 contains 16 residues. Trimming removed 3 bases from V and 0 bases from J, with 9 bases in between. CDR1 is LNHDA, CDR2 SQIVND, per germline (reference sequence). The CDR3, as DNA: TGTGCCAGTAGTATCACAGGGAGCTCCTATAATTCACCCCTCCACTTT. It is translated as CASSITGSSYNSPLHF.

CDR3 sequence: CASSSGTGAFETQYF. The CDR3 nucleotides are TGTGCCAGCAGCTCCGGGACAGGGGCTTTCGAGACCCAGTACTTC. V gene TRBV11-2 combines with J gene TRBJ2-5; 10 bases line up with TRBD1. The CDR3 consists of 15 residues. CDR1 and CDR2 from the germline V gene are SGHAT and FQNNGV. The V gene end was trimmed by 4 bases and the J gene end by 5 bases; junction bases not matched to a gene: 7.

The V gene is TRBV6-6, the J gene TRBJ1-3; TRBD1 is a possible D gene (5 bases). V lost 3 bases and J 15 bases, leaving 21 bases between the germline ends. The CDR3 contains 14 residues. Germline V CDR1 and CDR2: MNHNY, SVGAGI (reference sequence). This CDR3 reads CASSYLSQQEPGYF. Here the CDR3 DNA reads TGTGCCAGCAGTTATTTATCCCAACAGGAACCCGGATATTTT.

The V gene is TRBV11-3, the J gene TRBJ1-1, with D possibly being TRBD1 (5 bases). The germline CDR1 and CDR2 sequences are SGHNT and YENEEA. This CDR3 has 14 amino acids. V was cut by 3 bases and J by 0 bases, with 8 bases left in between. The CDR3 DNA reads TGTGCCAGCAGCTTCAGACAGCTGAACACTGAAGCTTTCTTT. Translation gives CASSFRQLNTEAFF.

The chain employs TRBV24-1 and TRBJ2-3, with 13 bases aligning to TRBD2. This CDR3 has 17 amino acids. Trimming took 2 bases from V and 5 from J; bases not matched to a gene: 6. Germline-derived CDR1 and CDR2 are KGHDR and SFDVKD. CDR3 protein: CATSDSGLAGAKDTQYF. In DNA, the CDR3 is TGTGCCACCAGTGATTCCGGACTAGCGGGAGCAAAAGATACGCAGTATTTT.

V is TRBV11-2 and J is TRBJ1-3; perhaps TRBD1 as D (5 bases). CDR1 and CDR2 from the germline V gene are SGHAT and FQNNGV. Between the trimmed V and J ends, which lost 5 bases and 0 bases, there was a span of 8 bases. This CDR3 has 14 amino acids. The CDR3 reads CASSKGLSGNTIYF. The CDR3 bases are TGTGCCAGCAGCAAGGGGCTCTCTGGAAACACCATATATTTT.

This clone was found a few times. The V gene is TRBV20-1, the J gene TRBJ1-6, with 11 bases that match TRBD1. The length of the CDR3 is 15 residues. V lost 3 bases, J lost 9 bases, and 7 bases stayed unmatched. Germline V lookup: CDR1 DFQATT, CDR2 SNEGSKA (reference sequence). CDR3 coding DNA: TGCAGTGCTAGTTTGCCCGGGACAGGGGGTTCACCCCTCCACTTT. Translating gives CSASLPGTGGSPLHF.

The CDR3 is CATSRVGRGNTEAFF. CDR3 DNA: TGTGCCACCAGCAGAGTGGGCAGGGGGAACACTGAAGCTTTCTTT. The chain employs TRBV15 and TRBJ1-1; maybe TRBD1 (6 bases). The CDR3 loop spans 15 amino acids. The V end lost 1 base, the J end lost 1 base, and 10 bases lay between the germline ends. The V gene's germline CDR1 is LNHNV and CDR2 YYDKDF (reference sequence).

The genes are TRBV19 and TRBJ1-2; D perhaps matches TRBD1 (6 bases). V was shortened by 5 bases and J by 2 bases, with 9 bases between the two germline ends. The germline V gene has CDR1 LNHDA and CDR2 SQIVND (reference sequence). This CDR3 spans 13 amino acids. The CDR3 sequence is CASSLGQNYGYTF. CDR3 DNA: TGTGCCAGTAGTCTCGGACAGAACTATGGCTACACCTTC.